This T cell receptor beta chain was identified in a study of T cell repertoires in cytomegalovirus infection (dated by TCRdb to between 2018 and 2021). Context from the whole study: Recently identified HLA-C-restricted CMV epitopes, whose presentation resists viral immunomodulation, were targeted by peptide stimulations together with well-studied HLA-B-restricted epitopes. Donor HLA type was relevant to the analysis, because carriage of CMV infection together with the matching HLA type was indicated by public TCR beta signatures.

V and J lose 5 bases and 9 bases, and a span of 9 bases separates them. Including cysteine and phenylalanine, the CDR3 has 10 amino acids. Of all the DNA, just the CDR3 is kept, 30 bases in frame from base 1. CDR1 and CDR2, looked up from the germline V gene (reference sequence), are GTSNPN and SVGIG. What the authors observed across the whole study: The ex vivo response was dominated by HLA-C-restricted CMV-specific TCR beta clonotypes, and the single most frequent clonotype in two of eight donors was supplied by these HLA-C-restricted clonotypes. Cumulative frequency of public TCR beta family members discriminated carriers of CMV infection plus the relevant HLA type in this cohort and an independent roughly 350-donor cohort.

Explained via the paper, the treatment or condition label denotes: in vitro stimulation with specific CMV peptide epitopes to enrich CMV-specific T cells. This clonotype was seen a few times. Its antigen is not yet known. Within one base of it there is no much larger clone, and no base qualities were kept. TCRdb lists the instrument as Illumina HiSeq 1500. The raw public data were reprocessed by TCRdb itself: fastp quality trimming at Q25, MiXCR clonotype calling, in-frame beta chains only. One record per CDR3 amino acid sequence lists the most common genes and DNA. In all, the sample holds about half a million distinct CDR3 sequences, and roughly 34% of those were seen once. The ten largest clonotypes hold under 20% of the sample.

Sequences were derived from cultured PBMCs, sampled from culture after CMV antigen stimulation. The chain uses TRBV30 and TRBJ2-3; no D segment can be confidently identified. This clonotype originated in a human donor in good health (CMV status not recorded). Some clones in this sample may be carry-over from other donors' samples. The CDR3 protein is CAWGPPTQYF. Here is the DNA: TGTGCCTGGGGACCCCCCACGCAGTATTTT.